This T cell receptor beta chain was identified in a study of T cell responses to AZD1222 COVID-19 vaccine. At the level of the study: Second doses were pooled across both intervals (about 4 or about 12 weeks). Study-wide points: The study identified only a handful of AZD1222 recipients as seropositive at baseline. Clonal diversity was possibly underestimated, and the donors were mostly white British, with more females. After the peak T cell response, and only then, were repertoires sampled.

V lost 6 bases and J lost 4, with 19 bases in between. The CDR3 is 15 residues long. Germline V gives CDR1 MGHRA, CDR2 YSYEKL. Clones were sequenced by immunoSEQ multiplex PCR, and TCRdb holds only the in-frame ones, with some missing. Among roughly 130,000 clones listed, roughly 92% were seen once. Comments on this clone: As yet, its antigen is unknown.

The V call is TRBV4-1, the J call TRBJ2-7; D possibly uses TRBD1 or TRBD2 (5 bases each). The material sequenced was peripheral blood, taken on day 0 of AZD1222 vaccination. This sequence originates from an adult in good health. This chain's CDR3 is CASSPTGLGFYEQYV. The CDR3 bases are TGCGCCAGCAGTCCTACGGGGCTAGGGTTTTACGAGCAGTACGTC.